This TCR beta chain appears in the sequencing data of a study of blood T cell repertoires in COVID-19. Clones were read by immunoSEQ multiplex PCR, and TCRdb kept only the in-frame ones, dropping some. In the table there are roughly 390,000 clones, about 87% of which are singletons. V lost 5 bases, J lost 6 bases, and 8 bases stayed unmatched. From germline, CDR1 is SEHNR and CDR2 FQNEAQ (reference sequence). The CDR3 covers 15 residues. Sample: peripheral blood. V and J are TRBV7-9 and TRBJ1-5, with 9 nucleotides matching TRBD1. The clonotype was recovered from a woman in her 30s with COVID-19, enrolled during active disease. The CDR3 loop reads CASSRTGGQGQPQHF. The DNA of the CDR3 is TGTGCCAGCAGCCGCACAGGGGGCCAAGGTCAGCCCCAGCATTTT.